These T cell receptor beta chains were read from a single sample in a study of T cell repertoires in cytomegalovirus infection. These receptors have no known antigen. TCRdb analysed the reads with MiXCR anew, one entry per CDR3 protein. The table records around 540,000 distinct CDR3 sequences, roughly 34% of them present only once. Specimen: cultured PBMCs, collected from culture after CMV antigen stimulation. These receptors were taken from a human donor in good health (CMV status not recorded). Some clones in this sample may be carry-over from other donors' samples. The CDR3 runs from the conserved cysteine through the conserved F or W. A D gene is named only where the DNA matches it firmly. Size is omitted from some rows. Given values are once, few, many or a class for expanded clones.

j_gene	abundance	d_gene	v_gene	CDR3aa	CDR3nt
TRBJ1-3	few	.	TRBV7-9	CASSPGTYGNTIYF	TGTGCCAGCAGCCCGGGGACGTATGGAAACACCATATATTTT
TRBJ2-3	few	.	TRBV4-2	CASSRRGPGATDTQYF	TGTGCCAGCAGCCGAAGAGGGCCAGGGGCCACAGATACGCAGTATTTT
TRBJ2-2	many	.	TRBV6-2/TRBV6-3	CASSFGPTNTGELFF	TGTGCCAGCAGTTTCGGGCCGACGAACACCGGGGAGCTGTTTTTT
TRBJ2-7	few	TRBD2	TRBV6-2/TRBV6-3	CASRASGAYEQYF	TGTGCCAGCAGGGCTAGCGGAGCCTACGAGCAGTACTTC
TRBJ2-2	few	TRBD1	TRBV5-1	CASSRGQGYTGELFF	TGCGCCAGCAGTAGAGGACAGGGCTACACCGGGGAGCTGTTTTTT
TRBJ2-1	few	TRBD2	TRBV12-3/TRBV12-4	CASTIWGSGSSYNEQFF	TGTGCCAGCACCATTTGGGGTAGCGGGAGCTCCTACAATGAGCAGTTCTTC
TRBJ2-4	.	TRBD2	TRBV4-1	CASSQVPPPGGAKNIQYF	TGCGCCAGCAGCCAAGTCCCCCCGCCGGGAGGGGCCAAAAACATTCAGTACTTC
TRBJ2-1	.	.	TRBV19	CASSMNGRDYNEQFF	TGTGCCAGTAGTATGAATGGGCGGGACTACAATGAGCAGTTCTTC
TRBJ2-1	.	TRBD2	TRBV12-3/TRBV12-4	CASSFGTSGSNEQFF	TGTGCCAGCAGTTTCGGGACTAGCGGTTCCAATGAGCAGTTCTTC
TRBJ1-1	few	.	TRBV7-2	CASSFGSPTGFF	TGTGCCAGCAGCTTTGGGTCCCCGACGGGTTTCTTT
TRBJ2-4	few	.	TRBV5-6	CASSSFSGIQYF	TGTGCCAGCAGCTCTTTCTCGGGCATTCAGTACTTC
TRBJ2-1	.	.	TRBV28	CASRSGKSYNEQFF	TGTGCCAGCAGGTCAGGGAAGTCCTACAATGAGCAGTTCTTC
TRBJ2-3	.	.	TRBV27	CASSSSPGQGKDTQYF	TGTGCCAGCAGTTCCTCTCCGGGGCAGGGGAAAGATACGCAGTATTTT
TRBJ2-7	.	TRBD2	TRBV25-1	CASSDGRAYEQYF	TGTGCCAGCAGTGACGGGAGGGCCTACGAGCAGTACTTC
TRBJ2-3	few	.	TRBV6-2/TRBV6-3	CASKEAPDTQYF	TGTGCCAGCAAAGAGGCCCCAGATACGCAGTATTTT
TRBJ1-4	.	TRBD1	TRBV19	CASGGRGGYEKLFF	TGTGCCAGCGGCGGTAGAGGGGGCTATGAAAAACTGTTTTTT
TRBJ2-3	.	TRBD1	TRBV12-3/TRBV12-4	CASSPGQGRGNSPDTQYF	TGTGCCAGCAGTCCGGGACAGGGAAGGGGAAACTCACCAGATACGCAGTATTTT
TRBJ2-5	few	.	TRBV7-2	CASSLEEGGTQYF	TGTGCCAGCAGCTTAGAAGAGGGAGGGACCCAGTACTTC
TRBJ1-2	few	.	TRBV6-1	CASSRESRWGYTF	TGTGCCAGCAGCCGGGAAAGTCGGTGGGGCTACACCTTC
TRBJ2-3	.	.	TRBV12-3/TRBV12-4	CASSSPRGGDNTQYF	TGTGCCAGCAGTTCCCCTCGGGGCGGGGATAATACGCAGTATTTT
TRBJ2-1	few	.	TRBV29-1	CSVDYYNEQFF	TGCAGCGTTGACTATTACAATGAGCAGTTCTTC
TRBJ2-2	once	.	TRBV19	CASSIGLTGELFF	TGTGCCAGTAGCATCGGGCTAACCGGGGAGCTGTTTTTT
TRBJ2-1	.	.	TRBV25-1	CASSELGSGNNEQFF	TGTGCCAGCAGTGAATTAGGTAGCGGCAACAATGAGCAGTTCTTC
TRBJ2-1	.	.	TRBV5-1	CASSLDSGEQFF	TGCGCCAGCAGCCTAGATAGCGGTGAGCAGTTCTTC
TRBJ2-1	.	TRBD2	TRBV10-3	CAISESISGSLDEQFF	TGTGCCATCAGTGAGTCCATTAGCGGGAGCTTGGATGAGCAGTTCTTC
TRBJ2-3	.	TRBD2	TRBV7-2	CASSPGTSGSKQYF	TGTGCCAGCAGCCCCGGGACTAGCGGGAGCAAGCAGTATTTT
TRBJ1-1	few	.	TRBV18	CASSLTWPGGEGTEAFF	TGTGCCAGCTCACTTACATGGCCCGGCGGTGAGGGCACTGAAGCTTTCTTT
TRBJ2-1	many	.	TRBV12-3/TRBV12-4	CATRPRPYNEQFF	TGTGCCACTCGGCCACGTCCCTACAATGAGCAGTTCTTC
TRBJ2-5	many	TRBD2	TRBV7-2	CASSPGAGVGKTQYF	TGTGCCAGCAGCCCCGGGGCGGGAGTGGGGAAGACCCAGTACTTC
TRBJ2-5	.	.	TRBV7-9	CASTTWSGDGETQYF	TGTGCCAGCACCACCTGGTCGGGGGACGGGGAGACCCAGTACTTC
TRBJ1-2	.	.	TRBV3-1	CASSQEGINYGYTF	TGTGCCAGCAGCCAAGAAGGGATAAACTATGGCTACACCTTC
TRBJ1-6	many	.	TRBV7-2	CASSRGLTDSPLHF	TGTGCCAGCAGCCGCGGCCTGACCGACTCACCCCTCCACTTT
TRBJ1-2	once	TRBD1	TRBV20-1	CSARDRGGYTF	TGCAGTGCGAGGGACAGGGGTGGCTACACCTTC
TRBJ2-7	.	.	TRBV28	CASSPGGRASYEQYF	TGTGCCAGCAGCCCCGGGGGGCGGGCTAGCTACGAGCAGTACTTC
TRBJ2-7	.	.	TRBV5-1	CASSLAPAEPYEQYF	TGCGCCAGCAGCTTGGCCCCAGCGGAACCCTACGAGCAGTACTTC
TRBJ1-1	once	.	TRBV4-1	CASSRPGRLNTEAFF	TGCGCCAGCAGCCGACCCGGACGGCTGAACACTGAAGCTTTCTTT
TRBJ2-3	.	.	TRBV19	CASSPGSGTDTQYF	TGTGCCAGTAGTCCCGGGAGTGGCACAGATACGCAGTATTTT
TRBJ2-3	once	TRBD1	TRBV19	CASSIGQGVADTQYF	TGTGCCAGTAGTATCGGTCAGGGGGTGGCAGATACGCAGTATTTT
TRBJ2-3	many	TRBD2	TRBV29-1	CSVVSLAVPDTQYF	TGCAGCGTTGTTAGTCTAGCGGTCCCAGATACGCAGTATTTT
TRBJ1-2	.	TRBD1	TRBV7-2	CASSLIRQGARGYTF	TGTGCCAGCAGCTTAATACGACAGGGGGCGAGGGGCTACACCTTC
TRBJ1-5	.	.	TRBV7-2	CASSSTTGILNQPQHF	TGTGCCAGCAGCTCCACTACCGGGATACTCAATCAGCCCCAGCATTTT
TRBJ2-1	.	TRBD1	TRBV7-2	CASSRTGTDLNEQFF	TGTGCCAGCAGCCGAACCGGGACAGACCTTAATGAGCAGTTCTTC
TRBJ2-7	.	TRBD2	TRBV7-9	CASSPVLAGDSYEQYF	TGTGCCAGCAGCCCAGTGCTAGCGGGTGACTCCTACGAGCAGTACTTC
TRBJ2-7	few	.	TRBV7-2	CASSLVFRAGTEQYF	TGTGCCAGCAGCTTAGTGTTTCGGGCCGGGACCGAGCAGTACTTC
TRBJ2-2	.	.	TRBV7-9	CASSSVSGELFF	TGTGCCAGCAGCTCAGTCTCCGGGGAGCTGTTTTTT
TRBJ2-6	few	.	TRBV19	CASRFFGTYSGANVLTF	TGTGCCAGTAGGTTCTTCGGGACATACTCTGGGGCCAACGTCCTGACTTTC
TRBJ1-5	many	.	TRBV7-2	CASSPHSGANTYQPQHF	TGTGCCAGCAGCCCTCATTCCGGAGCGAATACCTATCAGCCCCAGCATTTT
TRBJ2-2	few	TRBD1	TRBV19	CASSFGQGDGTGELFF	TGTGCCAGTAGTTTCGGACAGGGGGATGGCACCGGGGAGCTGTTTTTT
TRBJ2-7	.	TRBD2	TRBV7-6	CASSLNRARESSYEQYF	TGTGCCAGCAGCTTAAATCGGGCGCGGGAGAGCTCCTACGAGCAGTACTTC
TRBJ2-7	.	TRBD2	TRBV4-1	CASSQLAGGIDEQYF	TGCGCCAGCAGCCAACTAGCGGGAGGGATCGACGAGCAGTACTTC
TRBJ1-1	many	.	TRBV12-3/TRBV12-4	CASSFSENTEAFF	TGTGCCAGCAGTTTCAGTGAGAACACTGAAGCTTTCTTT
TRBJ2-7	few	.	TRBV6-2/TRBV6-3	CASSYYSGASYEQYF	TGTGCCAGCAGTTACTACAGCGGAGCTTCCTACGAGCAGTACTTC
TRBJ1-2	many	.	TRBV7-2	CASSFNPEPNYGYTF	TGTGCCAGCAGCTTTAATCCGGAACCGAACTATGGCTACACCTTC
TRBJ2-5	few	TRBD1	TRBV5-4	CASSLGTGEGETQYF	TGTGCCAGCAGCTTGGGGACAGGGGAAGGAGAGACCCAGTACTTC
TRBJ2-7	once	.	TRBV19	CASSTPRGRLYEQYF	TGTGCCAGTAGCACACCGCGGGGGCGACTGTACGAGCAGTACTTC
TRBJ2-6	.	.	TRBV5-4	CASRLGSSGANVLTF	TGTGCCAGCAGGCTGGGGAGCTCTGGGGCCAACGTCCTGACTTTC
TRBJ2-5	.	.	TRBV11-2	CASSLRWGQETQYF	TGTGCCAGCAGCTTAAGGTGGGGCCAAGAGACCCAGTACTTC
TRBJ2-2	.	.	TRBV4-2	CASSQGLGARMNTGELFF	TGTGCCAGCAGCCAAGGGTTAGGGGCCAGAATGAACACCGGGGAGCTGTTTTTT